The 10 T cell receptor beta chains listed next were all sequenced from one sample in a study of blood T cell repertoires in COVID-19. Only in-frame clones appear in the TCRdb table, and some are missing; sequencing was by immunoSEQ multiplex PCR. The table includes over 20,000 clones, around 90% detected once. The sequenced sample was peripheral blood. The origin of the receptors is a man between 65 and 80 years old with acute or convalescent COVID-19.

The chain joins TRBV6-2 or TRBV6-3 to TRBJ1-2, with D possibly matching TRBD1 (6 bases). V lost 2 bases and J lost 3, with 13 bases in between. This CDR3 contains 15 residues. The germline gives CDR1 MNHEY, CDR2 SVGEGT. CDR3 region: CASSYDRFSDYGYTF. The CDR3 region has the DNA TGTGCCAGCAGTTACGACAGGTTCTCCGACTATGGCTACACCTTC.

The chain recombines TRBV29-1 with TRBJ2-1; 10 bases are a match to TRBD1. V was clipped by 7 bases and J by 5 bases; unmatched bases: 5. CDR3 length: 13 amino acids. In germline, CDR1 is SQVTM, CDR2 ANQGSEA. In DNA, the CDR3 is TGCAGCGCCGGGACAGGGGTGGACAATGAGCAGTTCTTC. This gives the protein CSAGTGVDNEQFF.

The CDR3 spells CATSDLIGRDEQFF. CDR3 DNA sequence: TGTGCCACCAGTGATTTAATAGGGAGGGATGAGCAGTTCTTC. V gene TRBV24-1 combines with J gene TRBJ2-1; the match to TRBD2 covers 7 bases. Germline-derived CDR1 and CDR2 are KGHDR and SFDVKD. Losses at the gene ends were 1 base for V and 8 bases for J; bases not matched to a gene: 4. CDR3 size: 14 residues.

This chain uses TRBV20-1 with TRBJ1-2; no reliable D call. In germline, CDR1 is DFQATT, CDR2 SNEGSKA (reference sequence). V was pared by 3 bases and J by 3 bases, with 14 bases between. This CDR3 is 14 amino acids long. The chain's CDR3 is CSASGSSADYGYTF. The CDR3 DNA reads TGCAGTGCTAGTGGATCTTCGGCGGACTATGGCTACACCTTC.

The V gene is TRBV14, the J gene TRBJ2-7, with TRBD2 matching 9 bases. Germline V gene sequence: CDR1 SGHDN, CDR2 FVKESK. The CDR3 has 17 amino acids. The J segment lost 3 bases and the V segment lost 3 bases, leaving 12 bases of the junction unmatched. The CDR3 nucleotides read TGTGCCAGCAGCCACTCCGTTGGGTTAGCGGGAGACTACGAGCAGTACTTC. Translation: CASSHSVGLAGDYEQYF.

The table lists this clone with a few counts. The chain employs TRBV5-1 and TRBJ2-1; maybe TRBD1 (5 bases). The CDR3 runs to 15 residues. The germline V and J ends were trimmed by 0 bases and 9 bases, with 16 bases remaining between them. Germline V CDR1 and CDR2: SGHRS, YFSETQ. In DNA, the CDR3 is TGCGCCAGCAGCTTGGCGCAAGGGGCGTTGGGTGAGCAGTTCTTC. This codes for CASSLAQGALGEQFF.

J is TRBJ2-3 and V is TRBV19, with 12 bases identical to TRBD2. Unmatched junction bases numbered 3, after V lost 11 bases and J lost 3 bases. There are 13 residues in the CDR3. The germline V gene has CDR1 LNHDA and CDR2 SQIVND (reference sequence). CDR3 region: CASGLAGTDTQYF. For the CDR3, the DNA is TGTGCCTCAGGACTAGCGGGGACAGATACGCAGTATTTT.

This rearrangement joins TRBV7-8 to TRBJ2-2, with TRBD1 as a possible D gene (5 bases). V was shortened by 1 base and J by 6 bases, with 15 bases between the two germline ends. This CDR3 comprises 16 residues. CDR1 and CDR2 (germline): SGHVS, FQNEAQ. DNA for the CDR3: TGTGCCAGCAGCTTAGTGAGACAGCATTCACCCGGGGAGCTGTTTTTT. Translating it yields CASSLVRQHSPGELFF.

This chain links TRBV4-2 with TRBJ2-3; 7 bases align to TRBD2. This CDR3 comprises 16 residues. J lost 2 bases, V lost 3 bases, and 8 bases had no gene match. From germline, CDR1 is LGHNA and CDR2 YNFKEQ. The CDR3 sequence: CASSQYKREFTDTQYF. The CDR3, as DNA: TGTGCCAGCAGCCAGTACAAGCGGGAATTCACAGATACGCAGTATTTT.

This clone was seen just once. The gene calls are TRBV21-1 and TRBJ1-5. TRBV21-1 is a pseudogene segment. CDR3 size: 17 residues. The CDR3, as DNA: TGTGCCAGCAGCAAATCCGGGAAGGGGAGGTTCAATCAGCCCCAGCATTTT. The encoded protein is CASSKSGKGRFNQPQHF.